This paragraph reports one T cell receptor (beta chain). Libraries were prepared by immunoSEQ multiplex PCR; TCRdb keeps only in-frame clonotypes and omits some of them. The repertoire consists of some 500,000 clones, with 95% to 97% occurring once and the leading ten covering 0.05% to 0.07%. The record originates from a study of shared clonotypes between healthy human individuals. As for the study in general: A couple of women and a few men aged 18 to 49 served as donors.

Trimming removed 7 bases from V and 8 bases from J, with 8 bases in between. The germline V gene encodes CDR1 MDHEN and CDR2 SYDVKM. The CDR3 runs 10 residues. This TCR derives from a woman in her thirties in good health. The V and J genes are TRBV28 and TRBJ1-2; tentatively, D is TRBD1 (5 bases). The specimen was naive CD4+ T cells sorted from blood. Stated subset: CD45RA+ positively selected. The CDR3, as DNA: TGTGCCAGCAAAGGGGAAGGCTACACCTTC. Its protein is CASKGEGYTF.